This passage covers 22 T cell receptor beta chains from one sample sequenced in a study of shared clonotypes between healthy human individuals. The assay was immunoSEQ multiplex PCR, and TCRdb's table has in-frame clones only and misses some. The sample lists about 380,000 clones; around 96% were seen once. Sample: memory CD8+ T cells sorted from blood. Stated subset: CD45RO+ cells pooled with CCR7-negative TemRA cells. These receptors originate from a man younger than 45 in good health.

J is TRBJ2-5 and V is TRBV7-9, with no clear D. The CDR3 totals 12 residues. The germline gives CDR1 SEHNR, CDR2 FQNEAQ (reference sequence). V dropped 3 bases and J dropped 5 bases, with 7 bases sitting between them. CDR3 residues: CASSFLKETQYF. The CDR3, as DNA: TGTGCCAGCAGCTTCCTGAAGGAGACCCAGTACTTC.

The genes are TRBV6-1 and TRBJ2-7; 7 bases agree with TRBD1. Germline CDR1 MNHNS, CDR2 SASEGT. V gave up 0 bases and J gave up 5 bases; unmatched junction bases: 7. The CDR3 extends over 15 amino acids. As DNA, the CDR3 is TGTGCCAGCAGTGAAGCAAGACAGGGAACCCACGAGCAGTACTTC. Amino acids: CASSEARQGTHEQYF.

The chain combines TRBV19 with TRBJ2-5, with a tentative D call TRBD1 (5 bases). This CDR3 has 14 residues. Trimming stripped 4 bases from V and 5 bases from J, with 14 bases between. Germline-derived CDR1 and CDR2 are LNHDA and SQIVND (reference sequence). The CDR3 here is CASSTRVGVETQYF. CDR3 nucleotides: TGTGCCAGTAGTACTAGAGTAGGGGTGGAGACCCAGTACTTC.

This chain uses TRBV7-9 with TRBJ2-3; no definite D call. Germline loops: CDR1 SEHNR, CDR2 FQNEAQ (reference sequence). The germline V and J ends were trimmed by 3 bases and 0 bases, with 13 bases remaining between them. The CDR3 loop spans 16 amino acids. The DNA of the CDR3 is TGTGCCAGCAGCTTTGATCGGCAGCGCAGCACAGATACGCAGTATTTT. Its translation: CASSFDRQRSTDTQYF.

V is TRBV6-5 and J is TRBJ1-1; no definite D call. V was cut by 6 bases and J by 5 bases, with 16 bases left in between. Germline V CDR1 and CDR2: MNHEY, SVGAGI. The CDR3 has 14 residues. CDR3 loop: CASRGLSGGTEAFF. The CDR3 nucleotides are TGTGCCAGCAGGGGCCTTAGTGGTGGGACTGAAGCTTTCTTT.

V is TRBV6-1 and J is TRBJ1-5, with a possible D match to TRBD1 (5 bases). V was shortened by 5 bases and J by 2 bases, with 7 bases between the two germline ends. The CDR3 length is 13 residues. The germline CDR1 and CDR2 sequences are MNHNS and SASEGT. The CDR3 sequence is CASSWGGNQPQHF. In nucleotides, the CDR3 is TGTGCCAGCAGTTGGGGGGGCAATCAGCCCCAGCATTTT.

The CDR3 sequence: CASSIRSLTNEKLFF. CDR3 DNA: TGCGCCAGCAGCATCCGATCGTTAACTAATGAAAAACTGTTTTTT. The chain carries TRBV4-1 and TRBJ1-4, with D uncertain. The V gene's germline CDR1 is MGHRA and CDR2 YSYEKL. The CDR3 is made up of 15 amino acids. Deletions cut 5 bases from V and 1 base from J, with 11 bases between.

The CDR3, as DNA: TGTGCCAGCAGTTTAAACAGGGGTGGCACTGAAGCTTTCTTT. Its protein product is CASSLNRGGTEAFF. The chain employs TRBV27 and TRBJ1-1; 7 nucleotides align to TRBD1. The CDR3 length is 14 residues. Trimming at V came to 2 bases and at J to 4 bases, leaving 4 bases not matched to a gene. Germline V gene lookup returns CDR1 MNHEY and CDR2 SMNVEV (reference sequence).

V gene TRBV11-3 combines with J gene TRBJ2-1; 8 bases map to TRBD2. Germline assignment: CDR1 SGHNT and CDR2 YENEEA. There are 20 residues in the CDR3. V gave up 1 base and J gave up 0 bases; unmatched junction bases: 14. CDR3 residues: CASSLAGLATIRSSYNEQFF. For the CDR3, the DNA is TGTGCCAGCAGCTTAGCCGGACTAGCCACAATACGGAGCTCCTACAATGAGCAGTTCTTC.

The rearrangement uses TRBV28 and TRBJ2-4; 8 nucleotides align to TRBD2. Unmatched junction bases numbered 8, after V lost 2 bases and J lost 8 bases. Germline CDR1 reads MDHEN; CDR2 reads SYDVKM. The CDR3 runs 15 residues. The CDR3 loop reads CASSLRAGVTDIQYF. CDR3 nucleotide sequence: TGTGCCAGCAGTTTAAGAGCGGGAGTAACGGACATTCAGTACTTC.

The V call is TRBV9, the J call TRBJ1-1; D is perhaps TRBD1 (5 bases). The CDR3 runs to 12 residues. Germline V lookup: CDR1 SGDLS, CDR2 YYNGEE. The V end lost 0 bases, the J end lost 8 bases, and 8 bases lay between the germline ends. This CDR3 reads CASSVGQTEAFF. For the CDR3, the DNA is TGTGCCAGCAGCGTAGGACAGACCGAAGCTTTCTTT.

The J gene is TRBJ1-5, the V gene TRBV18; D is uncertain. V shed 3 bases and J shed 5 bases, with 8 bases lying between them. Germline CDR1 is KGHSH and CDR2 is LQKENI. The CDR3 is 13 amino acids. The CDR3 region has the DNA TGTGCCAGCTCACCGAACTCCTATCAGCCCCAGCATTTT. As protein: CASSPNSYQPQHF.

V gene TRBV11-2 combines with J gene TRBJ2-1; D is possibly TRBD2 (6 bases). Germline CDR1 is SGHAT and CDR2 is FQNNGV. The V end was cut by 5 bases, the J end by 5 bases, with 13 bases between. The CDR3 has 14 amino acids. The CDR3 spells CASSVSGADNEQFF. CDR3 sequence (DNA): TGTGCCAGCAGCGTATCGGGAGCGGACAATGAGCAGTTCTTC.

The chain recombines TRBV25-1 with TRBJ2-3; TRBD2 agrees at 7 bases. Germline V gene sequence: CDR1 MGHDK, CDR2 SYGVNS. CDR3 size: 16 residues. J was trimmed by 1 base and V by 7 bases; bases with no gene match: 11. The CDR3 spells CASTSSPGGRTDTQYF. CDR3 DNA sequence: TGTGCCAGCACCAGTTCTCCGGGAGGCCGCACAGATACGCAGTATTTT.

V is TRBV7-9 and J is TRBJ1-6; no reliable D call. Trimming took off 0 bases at V and 10 bases at J, with 4 bases between the two ends. The germline V gene encodes CDR1 SEHNR and CDR2 FQNEAQ (reference sequence). The CDR3 totals 12 residues. CDR3 DNA: TGTGCCAGCAGCTTAGCGATGTCACCCCTCCACTTT. This encodes CASSLAMSPLHF.

The V call is TRBV5-1, the J call TRBJ1-3; 8 positions match TRBD1. Trimming took 4 bases from V and 0 from J; bases not matched to a gene: 3. CDR1 and CDR2 (germline): SGHRS, YFSETQ. CDR3 length: 15 residues. CDR3 region: CASSGQGNSGNTIYF. Written as DNA, the CDR3 is TGCGCCAGCAGCGGACAGGGAAACTCTGGAAACACCATATATTTT.

The chain recombines TRBV7-8 with TRBJ2-5; no clear D gene. The end of the DNA aligns better with TRBJ2-7, so the J call may be wrong. Germline loops: CDR1 SGHVS, CDR2 FQNEAQ. This CDR3 has 11 amino acids. CDR3 loop: CASSRYYEQYF. As DNA, the CDR3 is TGTGCCAGCAGCCGCTACTACGAGCAGTACTTC.

This sequence joins TRBV20-1 and TRBJ1-2; the D is unclear. The V end was cut by 6 bases, the J end by 2 bases, with 7 bases between. This CDR3 is built from 11 residues. The germline V gene encodes CDR1 DFQATT and CDR2 SNEGSKA (reference sequence). CDR3 in amino acids: CSAPLNYGYTF. The DNA of the CDR3 is TGCAGTGCCCCGTTGAACTATGGCTACACCTTC.

The V gene is TRBV30, the J gene TRBJ1-5, with D perhaps matching TRBD1 (5 bases). This CDR3 spans 15 amino acids. The V gene lost 0 bases and the J gene lost 3 bases, with 12 bases spanning the gap. Germline-derived CDR1 and CDR2 are GTSNPN and SVGIG (reference sequence). The DNA of the CDR3 is TGTGCCTGGAGTGTAGACAGCTCCCTCAATCAGCCCCAGCATTTT. Its protein product is CAWSVDSSLNQPQHF.

V is TRBV19 and J is TRBJ1-2, with 8 bases fitting TRBD1. V dropped 2 bases and J dropped 4; count of bases not matched to a gene: 6. CDR1 is LNHDA and CDR2 is SQIVND in the germline V gene (reference sequence). The CDR3 is made up of 15 amino acids. In DNA, the CDR3 is TGTGCCAGTAGTATATTGGGACAGGTGGTCTATGGCTACACCTTC. Its protein is CASSILGQVVYGYTF.

The chain joins TRBV5-1 to TRBJ2-6, with TRBD1 identical over 7 bases. The CDR3 consists of 16 residues. V gave up 4 bases and J gave up 4 bases; unmatched junction bases: 8. Germline assignment: CDR1 SGHRS and CDR2 YFSETQ. The CDR3 sequence: CASSQETGAGANVLTF. The CDR3 nucleotides are TGCGCCAGCAGCCAGGAAACAGGGGCCGGGGCCAACGTCCTGACTTTC.

The chain recombines TRBV11-1 with TRBJ2-3; D gene uncertain. Trimming removed 0 bases from V and 1 base from J, with 5 bases in between. The CDR3 loop spans 14 amino acids. In germline, CDR1 is SGHAT, CDR2 FQDESV (reference sequence). As DNA, the CDR3 is TGTGCCAGCAGCTTAGCAAAAGGCACAGATACGCAGTATTTT. It encodes CASSLAKGTDTQYF.